The 20 T cell receptor beta chains presented below share a single source sample, sequenced in a study of identical twins. TCRdb processed the 5' RACE reads anew with MiXCR; each CDR3 protein has one entry. The table includes under 300,000 distinct CDR3 sequences, about an eighth detected once. Sequenced sample: memory (CD45RO+) T cells sorted from blood. These receptors were obtained from a woman between 18 and 29 years old in good health.

In this sample, this clonotype turned up a few times. The rearrangement uses TRBV20-1 and TRBJ2-3; no firm D call. The CDR3 is made up of 12 amino acids. V was shortened by 7 bases and J by 1 base, with 9 bases between the two germline ends. CDR1 and CDR2 (germline): DFQATT, SNEGSKA (reference sequence). The CDR3: CSVRTGTDTQYF. Written as DNA, the CDR3 is TGCAGTGTTAGGACGGGCACAGATACGCAGTATTTT.

There are a few counts of this clonotype. This chain connects TRBV27 to TRBJ2-3; 14 bases fit TRBD2. The CDR3 runs to 16 residues. CDR1 is MNHEY, CDR2 SMNVEV, per germline (reference sequence). DNA for the CDR3: TGTTCCTGCCGGAGGGGACTAGCGGGGGATACAGATACGCAGTATTTT. Translating it yields CSCRRGLAGDTDTQYF.

This clonotype was detected only a few times. The CDR3 region has the DNA TGTGCCAGCATGGGGGTAGAGACCCAGTACTTC. Its translation: CASMGVETQYF. The gene calls are TRBV3-1 and TRBJ2-5; tentatively, D is TRBD1 or TRBD2 (5 bases each). Trimming removed 7 bases at V and 4 bases at J, with 7 bases between. CDR1 and CDR2 (germline): LGHDT, YNNKEL (reference sequence). This CDR3 has 11 amino acids.

The chain links TRBV6-5 to TRBJ2-7; 7 bases are a match to TRBD2. The CDR3 is 14 amino acids. V trimming: 4 bases; J trimming: 3 bases; junction bases outside the gene matches: 6. The germline gives CDR1 MNHEY, CDR2 SVGAGI. DNA of the CDR3: TGTGCCAGCAGTTCTAGCGGAGGGGACTACGAGCAGTACTTC. It yields the protein CASSSSGGDYEQYF.

This clonotype was counted a few times. A much larger clone lies a single base off, so this may be a read error. The chain recombines TRBV12-3 or TRBV12-4 with TRBJ1-1, with D uncertain. This CDR3 region has 11 residues. The CDR3 DNA sequence: TGTGCCAGCAGTTTGAGGGCTGAAGTTTTCTTT. Translated, it gives CASSLRAEVFF.

The rearrangement joins TRBV24-1 to TRBJ2-3; 9 bases are shared with TRBD1. The CDR3 length is 15 residues. Germline CDR1 KGHDR, CDR2 SFDVKD. V was clipped by 4 bases and J by 6 bases; unmatched bases: 7. The CDR3 DNA sequence: TGTGCCACCAGTGACCCTCGACAGGGGGAGGATACGCAGTATTTT. Its translation: CATSDPRQGEDTQYF.

This clonotype was seen at least ten times. This CDR3 reads CASSLGGSGYNEQFF. The DNA for the CDR3 is TGCGCCAGCAGCTTAGGCGGGAGTGGCTACAATGAGCAGTTCTTC. The chain recombines TRBV5-1 with TRBJ2-1; 7 nucleotides align to TRBD2. Trimming took 2 bases from V and 3 from J; bases not matched to a gene: 5. CDR1 is SGHRS and CDR2 is YFSETQ in the germline V gene. This CDR3 has 15 residues.

A few counts support this clonotype. CDR3 sequence: CASSVTQGGNYGYTF. The CDR3 DNA follows: TGTGCCAGCAGCGTAACGCAGGGGGGGAACTATGGCTACACCTTC. The V call is TRBV9, the J call TRBJ1-2, with 7 bases that match TRBD1. This CDR3 has 15 residues. Germline V gives CDR1 SGDLS, CDR2 YYNGEE. Losses at the gene ends were 1 base for V and 2 bases for J; bases not matched to a gene: 5.

V is TRBV28 and J is TRBJ2-4; maybe TRBD1 (6 bases). The germline V and J ends were trimmed by 6 bases and 2 bases, with 23 bases remaining between them. CDR3 length: 18 residues. Germline lookup yields CDR1 MDHEN and CDR2 SYDVKM. CDR3: CASRSPRGTGHSKNIQYF. The CDR3 nucleotides are TGTGCCAGCAGATCCCCGAGGGGGACGGGTCATTCCAAAAACATTCAGTACTTC. Looking up the rest from reference TRBV28 and TRBJ2-4 gives the full variable domain: DVKVTQSSRYLVKRTGEKVFLECVQDMDHENMFWYRQDPGLGLRLIYFSYDVKMKEKGDIPEGYSVSREKKERFSLILESASTNQTSMYLCASRSPRGTGHSKNIQYFGAGTRLSVL.

V is TRBV20-1 and J is TRBJ2-1, with D unclear. V lost 5 bases, J lost 6 bases, and 17 bases lay in between. The CDR3 length is 14 residues. CDR1 and CDR2 (germline): DFQATT, SNEGSKA (reference sequence). CDR3 sequence: CSAPNPTGSNEQFF. The CDR3 DNA sequence: TGCAGTGCTCCTAACCCGACGGGTAGCAATGAGCAGTTCTTC.

This clonotype has a count of ten or more. The junction departs from the called germline gene at one end, perhaps through a read error. The V gene is TRBV7-8, the J gene TRBJ1-4; no firm D call. The CDR3 extends over 13 amino acids. Germline lookup yields CDR1 SGHVS and CDR2 FQNEAQ. The CDR3: CASGFQDLKELFF. CDR3 nucleotide sequence: TGTGCCAGCGGCTTCCAGGACCTTAAGGAACTGTTTTTT.

This chain uses TRBV3-1 with TRBJ2-5; possibly TRBD1 for D (5 bases). This CDR3 spans 13 amino acids. CDR1 is LGHDT, CDR2 YNNKEL, per germline (reference sequence). V shed 4 bases and J shed 3 bases, with 9 bases lying between them. This chain's CDR3 is CASSRIGEETQYF. CDR3 in DNA: TGTGCCAGCAGCCGTATAGGGGAAGAGACCCAGTACTTC.

Only a few counts were recorded for this clonotype. The rearrangement uses TRBV6-2 or TRBV6-3 and TRBJ2-3; 8 nucleotides agree with TRBD2. J lost 2 bases, V lost 10 bases, and 11 bases had no gene match. The germline V gene encodes CDR1 MNHEY and CDR2 SVGEGT. The CDR3 has 15 residues. The CDR3 reads CANSDSGRATDTQYF. CDR3 bases: TGTGCCAACAGCGATTCCGGGAGGGCCACAGATACGCAGTATTTT.

This clonotype has ten or more counts. The chain combines TRBV12-3 or TRBV12-4 with TRBJ1-5, with 8 bases aligning to TRBD1. The J segment lost 7 bases and the V segment lost 1 base, leaving 6 bases of the junction unmatched. This CDR3 is 15 amino acids long. The CDR3: CASSLGEQGGQPQHF. DNA of the CDR3: TGTGCCAGCAGTTTAGGGGAACAGGGGGGACAGCCCCAGCATTTT.

The rearrangement links TRBV30 to TRBJ2-1, with a tentative D call TRBD2 (5 bases). There are 13 residues in the CDR3. Trimming left V 3 bases short and J 5 bases short, with 11 bases between. The germline CDR1 and CDR2 sequences are GTSNPN and SVGIG (reference sequence). Here the CDR3 reads CAWSAGLDNEQFF. CDR3 DNA sequence: TGTGCCTGGAGCGCAGGACTCGACAATGAGCAGTTCTTC.

The chain combines TRBV12-3 or TRBV12-4 with TRBJ1-5, with a possible D match to TRBD1 (5 bases). The CDR3 covers 14 residues. The V end lost 3 bases, the J end lost 5 bases, and 11 bases lay between the germline ends. The CDR3 here is CASSFSGFDQPQHF. The DNA for the CDR3 is TGTGCCAGCAGTTTTTCAGGGTTTGATCAGCCCCAGCATTTT.

There are a few counts of this clonotype. This chain uses TRBV15 with TRBJ2-5; D is uncertain. V dropped 4 bases and J dropped 5 bases, with 20 bases sitting between them. Looked up from germline, CDR1 is LNHNV and CDR2 is YYDKDF (reference sequence). This CDR3 contains 16 residues. The CDR3 region is CATSIQYQSSVETQYF. The CDR3 region has the DNA TGTGCCACCAGCATCCAATATCAGTCCTCCGTCGAGACCCAGTACTTC.

The gene calls are TRBV7-2 and TRBJ2-4; a possible D gene is TRBD2 (5 bases). V was cut by 5 bases and J by 4 bases, with 15 bases left in between. Germline CDR1 SGHTA, CDR2 FQGNSA. The CDR3 loop spans 15 amino acids. CDR3 DNA: TGTGCCAGCAGCCCCGGGAAATCGCGGAAAAACATTCAGTACTTC. Residues: CASSPGKSRKNIQYF.

This clonotype was observed a handful of times. This chain joins TRBV6-4 and TRBJ2-1; a weak D match, TRBD1 (7 bases). This CDR3 has 13 residues. V was shortened by 4 bases and J by 6 bases, with 10 bases between the two germline ends. Germline-derived CDR1 and CDR2 are MRHNA and SNTAGT. The CDR3 region is CASSAQGGNEQFF. In nucleotides, the CDR3 is TGTGCCAGCAGTGCCCAGGGGGGCAATGAGCAGTTCTTC.

This chain uses TRBV11-2 with TRBJ1-3, with D uncertain. Trimming removed 0 bases from V and 3 bases from J, with 9 bases in between. The germline V gene has CDR1 SGHAT and CDR2 FQNNGV. The CDR3 covers 15 residues. The CDR3 region has the DNA TGTGCCAGCAGCTTAGATCTGGAACGTGGAAACACCATATATTTT. It specifies CASSLDLERGNTIYF.